This is a list of T cell receptor beta chains from one sample in a study of T cell responses to AZD1222 COVID-19 vaccine. TCRdb's table, derived via immunoSEQ multiplex PCR, lists solely in-frame clones and lacks some. The data hold about 120,000 clones, with around nine tenths observed a single time. The sample consisted of peripheral blood, taken on day 0 of AZD1222 vaccination. Receptors originate from an adult in good health. Both conserved end residues are part of each CDR3. D genes are given only for firm matches.

d_call j_call v_call cdr3_nt cdr3_aa
NA TRBJ2-5 TRBV30 TGTGCCTGGAGTTCCTCCGGACGGGAGACCCAGTACTTC CAWSSSGRETQYF
NA TRBJ2-5 TRBV7-9 TGTGCCAGCCGGGACGCGGGGGCCCAAGAGACCCAGTACTTC CASRDAGAQETQYF
NA TRBJ1-2 TRBV19 TGTGCCAGTAGTACACAGGGATTTGTAGGCTACACCTTC CASSTQGFVGYTF
NA TRBJ1-1 TRBV11-2 TGTGCCAGCAGCTTAGCTGGCCTGAACACTGAAGCTTTCTTT CASSLAGLNTEAFF
NA TRBJ2-7 TRBV24-1 TGTGCCACCAACCCTTATCGGGCTCCCTCCTACGAGCAGTACTTC CATNPYRAPSYEQYF
NA TRBJ1-2 TRBV7-8 TGTGCCAGCAGCTTATTTAACAGGGCCTCTTTAGATGGCTACACCTTC CASSLFNRASLDGYTF
NA TRBJ1-2 TRBV5-1 TGCGCCAGCAGCTCCTCCGGGACGGACACGGGCTACACCTTC CASSSSGTDTGYTF
NA TRBJ1-1 TRBV2 TGTGCCAGCAGTGTGAGGGAGAACACTGAAGCTTTCTTT CASSVRENTEAFF
NA TRBJ2-1 TRBV12-5 TGTGCTAGTGGGCCAAACGATGAGCAGTTCTTC CASGPNDEQFF
NA TRBJ2-2 TRBV19 TGTGCCAGCCCGGGGGCTGGGGAGCTGTTTTTT CASPGAGELFF
NA TRBJ2-3 TRBV11-3 TGTGCCAGCAGCTTTAGCGACTCCACAGATACGCAGTATTTT CASSFSDSTDTQYF
NA TRBJ2-7 TRBV27 TGTGCCAGCAGGAGGGGGTCCGGGACCTCATACGAGCAGTACTTC CASRRGSGTSYEQYF
NA TRBJ1-1 TRBV7-2 TGTGCCAGCAAACAGGGCATGAACACTGAAGCTTTCTTT CASKQGMNTEAFF
TRBD1 TRBJ1-4 TRBV30 TGTGCCTGGAGTACTGGCAGGGGGAATGAAAAACTGTTTTTT CAWSTGRGNEKLFF
NA TRBJ2-1 TRBV11-2 TGTGCCAGCAGCTTAGATCGCGGGGTTGGGAATGAGCAGTTCTTC CASSLDRGVGNEQFF
NA TRBJ2-5 TRBV5-1 TGCGCCAGCAGGGTCCTACAAGAGACCCAGTACTTC CASRVLQETQYF
NA TRBJ1-1 TRBV6-5 TGTGCCAGCAGTTGGGTGAACACTGAAGCTTTCTTT CASSWVNTEAFF
TRBD1 TRBJ1-5 TRBV2 TGTGCCAGCAGTCGACAGGGGTTTGAGCCCCAGCATTTT CASSRQGFEPQHF
NA TRBJ1-5 TRBV19 TGTGCCAGTAGTATTCGAACAGGGCAAGGCAATCAGCCCCAGCATTTT CASSIRTGQGNQPQHF
NA TRBJ1-1 TRBV2 TGTGCCAGCAGTTCCGGGACATATACTGAAGCTTTCTTT CASSSGTYTEAFF
NA TRBJ2-1 TRBV13 TGTGCCAGCAGCTTATACAGGGACTTCTACAATGAGCAGTTCTTC CASSLYRDFYNEQFF
NA TRBJ1-1 TRBV2 TGTGCCAGCAGTGTCATACGAGAGAACACTGAAGCTTTCTTT CASSVIRENTEAFF